This is a list of T cell receptor beta chains from one sample in a study of radiotherapy plus CTLA-4 blockade in lung cancer. Clones were read by immunoSEQ multiplex PCR, and TCRdb kept only the in-frame ones, dropping some. The table shows 20,000 to 30,000 clones, with roughly three quarters occurring only once. The source material was peripheral blood, sampled from a patient treated with radiotherapy plus ipilimumab. The receptors stem from a human donor with non-small cell lung cancer that progressed on radiotherapy plus ipilimumab. Each CDR3 is given with its conserved first and last residue.

TRBV5-1	13	TRBJ1-2	CASSLEAGVGYTF
TRBV27	14	TRBJ2-5	CASSLLGVQETQYF
TRBV6-1	14	TRBJ1-2	CASSTPQALMGYTF
TRBV5-4	14	TRBJ1-6	CASSLRPINSPLHF
TRBV5-8	13	TRBJ2-3	CASSLRLTDTQYF
TRBV11-2	14	TRBJ2-3	CASSLTPGTDTQYF
TRBV21-1	15	TRBJ2-5	CASSKEGYGGETQYF
TRBV5-6	14	TRBJ2-6	CASSSYSGANVLTF
TRBV13	13	TRBJ2-1	CASSFASGGEQFF
TRBV10-1	14	TRBJ2-1	CASSESGRVQMQFF
TRBV2	16	TRBJ1-5	CASSGSRGASNQPQHF
TRBV6-5	13	TRBJ1-6	CASSYRAGSPLHF